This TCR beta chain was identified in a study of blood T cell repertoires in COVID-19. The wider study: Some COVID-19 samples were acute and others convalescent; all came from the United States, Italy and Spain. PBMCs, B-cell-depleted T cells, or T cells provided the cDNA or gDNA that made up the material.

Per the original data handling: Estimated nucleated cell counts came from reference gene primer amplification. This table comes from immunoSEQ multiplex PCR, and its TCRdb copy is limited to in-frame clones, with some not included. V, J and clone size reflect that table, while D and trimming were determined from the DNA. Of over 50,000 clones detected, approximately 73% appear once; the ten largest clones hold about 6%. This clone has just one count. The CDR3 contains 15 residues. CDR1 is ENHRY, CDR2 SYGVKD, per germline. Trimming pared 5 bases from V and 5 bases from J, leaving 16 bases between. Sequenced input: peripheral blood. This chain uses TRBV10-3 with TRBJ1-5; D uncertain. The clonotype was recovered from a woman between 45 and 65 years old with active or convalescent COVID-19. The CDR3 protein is CAISPKKLGHQPQHF. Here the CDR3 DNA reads TGTGCCATCAGTCCGAAGAAATTGGGCCATCAGCCCCAGCATTTT.